This T cell receptor (beta chain) was captured in a study of T cells in Graves' hyperthyroidism and ophthalmopathy. The study's findings and limits: Most clonotypes that expanded in the thyroid above 0.001 also showed up in blood.

Uncontrolled infection, other autoimmune disease, pregnancy and lactation each barred patients from inclusion. This clonotype came up many times. The target antigen is unknown. RNA transcripts yielded amplified TCR beta CDR3 regions. During a first-round RT-PCR of the TCR CDR3, the HTBI primer set was used. TCRdb re-called the multiplex PCR reads through MiXCR, storing one row per CDR3 protein. The sample includes roughly 700,000 distinct CDR3 sequences, 14% of them seen just once. CDR3 size: 14 residues. The germline CDR1 and CDR2 sequences are SQVTM and ANQGSEA. V was trimmed by 2 bases and J by 8 bases, leaving 16 bases between them.

This TCR was sampled from a woman aged 18-29 years with Graves' hyperthyroidism. The sample consisted of blood. The rearrangement joins TRBV29-1 to TRBJ2-1, with D possibly TRBD2 on 6 matching bases. The chain's CDR3 is CSVETSRSVDEQFF. The CDR3 nucleotides read TGCAGCGTTGAAACTAGCCGGAGTGTCGATGAGCAGTTCTTC.